This T cell receptor beta chain originates from a study of blood T cell repertoires in COVID-19. Study as a whole: Acute and convalescent COVID-19 samples came from the United States, Italy and Spain.

This CDR3 region has 15 residues. CDR1 SGHAT and CDR2 FQNNGV come from the germline V gene. Between the trimmed V and J ends, which lost 7 bases and 2 bases, there was a span of 12 bases. Produced via immunoSEQ multiplex PCR; TCRdb's table is partial and in-frame only. The table lists some 460,000 clones, 87% of them singletons, with approximately 2% in the top ten. The sample comprised PBMCs or T cells enriched from blood (not recorded which). The chain couples TRBV11-2 to TRBJ2-6; maybe TRBD1 (5 bases). The clonotype originates from a woman between 18 and 29 years old with acute COVID-19. This chain's CDR3 is CASTVSRAGANVLTF. The CDR3 DNA reads as TGTGCCAGCACCGTCAGCAGGGCTGGGGCCAACGTCCTGACTTTC.